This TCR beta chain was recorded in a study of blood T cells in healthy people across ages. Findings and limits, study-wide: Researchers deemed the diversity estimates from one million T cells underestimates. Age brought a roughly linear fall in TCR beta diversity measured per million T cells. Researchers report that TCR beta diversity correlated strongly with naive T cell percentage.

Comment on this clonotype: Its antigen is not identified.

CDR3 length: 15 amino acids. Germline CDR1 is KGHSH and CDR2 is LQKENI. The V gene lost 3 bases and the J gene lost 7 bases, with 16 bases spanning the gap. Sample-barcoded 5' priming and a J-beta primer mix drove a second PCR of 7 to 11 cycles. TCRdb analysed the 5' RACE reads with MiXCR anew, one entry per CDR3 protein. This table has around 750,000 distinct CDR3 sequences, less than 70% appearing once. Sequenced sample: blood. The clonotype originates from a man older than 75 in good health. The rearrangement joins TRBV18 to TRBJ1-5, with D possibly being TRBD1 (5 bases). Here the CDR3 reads CASSPLAGFKQPQHF. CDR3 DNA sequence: TGTGCCAGCTCACCGTTGGCAGGGTTTAAGCAGCCCCAGCATTTT.